The rows below give T cell receptor beta chains drawn from one sample of a study of cytotoxic CD8 clonotypes in ibrutinib-treated CLL. This table comes from immunoSEQ multiplex PCR, and its TCRdb copy is limited to in-frame clones, with some not included. This table holds about 160,000 clones, over 75% found once. The source material was PBMCs, sampled at disease progression, from a patient treated with ibrutinib. The receptors originated from a human donor with chronic lymphocytic leukemia. Each CDR3 is given with its conserved first and last residue. The D gene is left open where the match is weak. Size is stated for part of the rows, as once, few or many counts, or as a class when the clone is expanded.

v_gene	j_gene	abundance	d_gene	len	CDR3nt	CDR3aa
TRBV25-1	TRBJ2-3	-	-	17	TGTGCCAGCAGTGAATTTTCTAGCCTGACGGGCACAGATACGCAGTATTTT	CASSEFSSLTGTDTQYF
TRBV2	TRBJ1-5	few	-	11	TGTGCCAGCAGTGACAGCAGGCCCCAGCATTTT	CASSDSRPQHF
TRBV9	TRBJ1-5	-	-	13	TGTGCCAGCAGCGTAGGCAGCAATCAGCCCCAGCATTTT	CASSVGSNQPQHF
TRBV6-1	TRBJ2-7	-	-	14	TGTGCCAGCAAACCGGGACATAGCTCCTACGAGCAGTACTTC	CASKPGHSSYEQYF
TRBV30	TRBJ2-5	once	-	13	TGTGCCTGGAGTGGGTCGGTCGCCGGGACCCAGTACTTC	CAWSGSVAGTQYF
TRBV9	TRBJ1-1	-	-	14	TGTGCCAGCAGCGTGCGCCAGACGGGCACTGAAGCTTTCTTT	CASSVRQTGTEAFF
TRBV5-1	TRBJ2-4	-	TRBD1	15	TGCGCCAGCAGCTTGGGCGGGACAGGGGGAAACATTCAGTACTTC	CASSLGGTGGNIQYF
TRBV5-1	TRBJ1-1	-	TRBD1	15	TGCGCCAGCAGCCTACGACAGGGTAGAGACACTGAAGCTTTCTTT	CASSLRQGRDTEAFF
TRBV25-1	TRBJ2-3	-	TRBD2	16	TGTGCCAGCAGTGTAGCTAGCGGGAGGCTCATGGATACGCAGTATTTT	CASSVASGRLMDTQYF
TRBV6-1	TRBJ1-1	-	-	14	TGTGCCAGCAGGATAGAAGTTGGGGACACTGAAGCTTTCTTT	CASRIEVGDTEAFF
TRBV11-1	TRBJ2-1	-	-	15	TGTGCCAGCAGCCTACCCGGGAGCGCCTACAATGAGCAGTTCTTC	CASSLPGSAYNEQFF
TRBV7-7	TRBJ2-1	-	-	16	TGTGCTAGCAGCACCACGCCGCGGGACGCCTACAATGAGCAGTTCTTC	CASSTTPRDAYNEQFF
TRBV9	TRBJ2-3	-	TRBD2	17	TGTGCCAGCAGCGTTGCACCCGGGACTAGCGGGACAGATACGCAGTATTTT	CASSVAPGTSGTDTQYF
TRBV6-5	TRBJ1-6	-	-	15	TGTGCCAGCAGCCTGGCAGGATGGGATAATTCACCCCTCCACTTT	CASSLAGWDNSPLHF
TRBV11-2	TRBJ2-7	-	TRBD2	19	TGTGCCAGCAGCTTCGAGGTCCGCCGAATAGCGGGAGTCCGGGGCGAGCAGTACTTC	CASSFEVRRIAGVRGEQYF
TRBV19	TRBJ2-1	-	-	12	TGTGCCAGTAGTACACAAGCCAATGAGCAGTTCTTC	CASSTQANEQFF
TRBV9	TRBJ2-5	-	TRBD2	15	TGTGCCAGCAGCCCCCGACTAGCGGGAGTAGAGACCCAGTACTTC	CASSPRLAGVETQYF
TRBV5-1	TRBJ1-4	-	-	15	TGCGCCAGCAGCTTATCGGGACTTACGAATGGAAAACTGTTTTTT	CASSLSGLTNGKLFF
TRBV5-1	TRBJ1-1	-	-	13	TGCGCCAGCAGCTTAACAGGGTACACTGAAGCTTTCTTT	CASSLTGYTEAFF
TRBV5-6	TRBJ2-5	-	TRBD2	16	TGTGCCAGCAGCTCGATCGGGACTAGCGGGAGTGAGACCCAGTACTTC	CASSSIGTSGSETQYF
TRBV27	TRBJ1-5	once	TRBD1	16	TGTGCCAGCAGTTTTGCCGGGACAGTTATCAATCAGCCCCAGCATTTT	CASSFAGTVINQPQHF
TRBV6-5	TRBJ2-2	-	-	15	TGTGCCAGCAGTTACGACGTCTGGAACACCGGGGAGCTGTTTTTT	CASSYDVWNTGELFF
TRBV29-1	TRBJ1-2	-	-	14	TGCAGCGTTGAAGAACCGGGGGGCTACTATGGCTACACCTTC	CSVEEPGGYYGYTF
TRBV2	TRBJ1-2	many	-	14	TGTGCCAGCAGTACAGAGCGTAACGTCTATGGCTACACCTTC	CASSTERNVYGYTF
TRBV7-2	TRBJ1-2	-	TRBD1	16	TGTGCCAGCAGCCGCAGACAGGGGGCAAATAACTATGGCTACACCTTC	CASSRRQGANNYGYTF
TRBV5-1	TRBJ2-7	-	-	14	TGCGCCAGCAGCTCCGACACCAAATCCTACGAGCAGTACTTC	CASSSDTKSYEQYF
TRBV15	TRBJ2-1	-	TRBD1	16	TGTGCCACCAGCAGAGGCCGGACAGGGCTAGTCAATGAGCAGTTCTTC	CATSRGRTGLVNEQFF
TRBV27	TRBJ2-7	-	TRBD1	13	TGTGCCAGCACGTCGGGACAGGACTACGAGCAGTACTTC	CASTSGQDYEQYF
TRBV7-2	TRBJ2-1	-	TRBD1	15	TGTGCCAGCAGCCGAGGACAGGGGTCCTTTAGTGAGCAGTTCTTC	CASSRGQGSFSEQFF
TRBV9	TRBJ2-1	once	-	16	TGTGCCAGCAGCGTAGTGGCAGGCATCTCCTACAATGAGCAGTTCTTC	CASSVVAGISYNEQFF
TRBV6-5	TRBJ2-1	-	-	15	TGTGCCAGCAGTCACATATCGCGGGGCGGCAATGAGCAGTTCTTC	CASSHISRGGNEQFF
TRBV5-1	TRBJ2-3	-	-	16	TGCGCCAGCGCCTCCTCACGGCCAGCGGTCGCGGATACGCAGTATTTT	CASASSRPAVADTQYF
TRBV7-3	TRBJ2-7	-	-	12	TGTGCCAGCAGCTTAAATGGTATGGAGCAGTACTTC	CASSLNGMEQYF
TRBV7-9	TRBJ1-1	-	-	13	TGTGCCAGCAGCTTAGCGAAGGACACTGAAGCTTTCTTT	CASSLAKDTEAFF
TRBV11-2	TRBJ2-2	-	TRBD2	14	TGTGCCAGCAGCAGGACTAGCCCCGGCGGGGAGCTGTTTTTT	CASSRTSPGGELFF
TRBV19	TRBJ2-1	-	TRBD2	16	TGTGCCAGTAGTCTAGCGGGAGGGCCTTGGCACAATGAGCAGTTCTTC	CASSLAGGPWHNEQFF
TRBV28	TRBJ1-2	once	TRBD1	14	TGTGCCAGCAGAAGGGACAGGGCAAACTATGGCTACACCTTC	CASRRDRANYGYTF
TRBV5-1	TRBJ2-1	-	TRBD2	16	TGCGCCAGCAGCCCCGCCAAGGAGGCGGGGGACAATGAGCAGTTCTTC	CASSPAKEAGDNEQFF
TRBV27	TRBJ2-5	-	-	16	TGTGCCAGCAGTTTATCAGGCCGGCCAAATTCAGAGACCCAGTACTTC	CASSLSGRPNSETQYF
TRBV9	TRBJ2-7	-	-	14	TGTGCCAGCAGCGTAGAAAAGCGGGTCTACGAGCAGTACTTC	CASSVEKRVYEQYF
TRBV6-1	TRBJ1-2	-	-	13	TGTGCCAGCAGTGAAACAGAGAACTATGGCTACACCTTC	CASSETENYGYTF
TRBV9	TRBJ1-1	-	-	13	TGTGCCAGCAGCCCCCGACCCGAGTGGGAAGCTTTCTTT	CASSPRPEWEAFF
TRBV5-6	TRBJ2-5	-	-	12	TGTGCCAGCAGCTTGGAGGAAGAGACCCAGTACTTC	CASSLEEETQYF
TRBV18	TRBJ2-7	-	TRBD1	14	TGTGCCAGCTCACCTACAGGGGGCTCCTACGAGCAGTACTTC	CASSPTGGSYEQYF
TRBV7-3	TRBJ2-1	-	TRBD1	15	TGTGCCAGCAGCTTGAAGGGACAGGGACGGGATGAGCAGTTCTTC	CASSLKGQGRDEQFF
TRBV5-1	TRBJ2-3	-	TRBD2	18	TGCGCCAGCAGCTTGGACCGCGGGCGGGAGGGCTTTGCAGATACGCAGTATTTT	CASSLDRGREGFADTQYF
TRBV6-1	TRBJ2-5	-	-	17	TGTGCCAGCAGTGAGGGAGTTTATGTCGGAGGCTATGAGACCCAGTACTTC	CASSEGVYVGGYETQYF
TRBV29-1	TRBJ1-2	-	-	12	TGCAGCGTTGTAAGACGGTTCTATGGCTACACCTTC	CSVVRRFYGYTF
TRBV6-1	TRBJ1-3	-	-	17	TGTGCCAGCAGTGATGGCGGGTTAGTCTTTGCTGGAAACACCATATATTTT	CASSDGGLVFAGNTIYF
TRBV5-1	TRBJ2-5	-	-	14	TGCGCCAGCAGCTCCGACCCCTACCAAGAGACCCAGTACTTC	CASSSDPYQETQYF
TRBV19	TRBJ1-1	-	TRBD1	14	TGTGCCAGTAGGGGGGGACAGCTGAACACTGAAGCTTTCTTT	CASRGGQLNTEAFF